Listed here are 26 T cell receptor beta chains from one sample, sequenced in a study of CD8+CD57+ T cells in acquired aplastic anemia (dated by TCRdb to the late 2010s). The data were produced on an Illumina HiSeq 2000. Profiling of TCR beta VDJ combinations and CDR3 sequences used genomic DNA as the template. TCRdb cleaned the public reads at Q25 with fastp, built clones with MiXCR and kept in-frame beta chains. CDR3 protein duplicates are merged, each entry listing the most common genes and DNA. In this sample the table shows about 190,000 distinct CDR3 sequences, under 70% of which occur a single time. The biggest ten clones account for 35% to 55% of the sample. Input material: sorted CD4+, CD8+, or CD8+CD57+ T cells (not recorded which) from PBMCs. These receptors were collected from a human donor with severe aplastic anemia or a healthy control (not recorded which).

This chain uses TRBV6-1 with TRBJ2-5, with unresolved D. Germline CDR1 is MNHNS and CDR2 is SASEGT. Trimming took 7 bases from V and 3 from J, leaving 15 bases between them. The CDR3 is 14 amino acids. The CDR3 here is CASTPLRAEETQYF. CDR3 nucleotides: TGTGCCAGCACTCCATTACGGGCGGAAGAGACCCAGTACTTC.

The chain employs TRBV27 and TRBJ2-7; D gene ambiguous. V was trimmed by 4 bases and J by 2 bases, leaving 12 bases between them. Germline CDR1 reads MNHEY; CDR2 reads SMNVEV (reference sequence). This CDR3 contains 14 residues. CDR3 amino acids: CASSSELSAYEQYF. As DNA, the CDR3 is TGTGCCAGCAGTTCGGAACTATCTGCCTACGAGCAGTACTTC.

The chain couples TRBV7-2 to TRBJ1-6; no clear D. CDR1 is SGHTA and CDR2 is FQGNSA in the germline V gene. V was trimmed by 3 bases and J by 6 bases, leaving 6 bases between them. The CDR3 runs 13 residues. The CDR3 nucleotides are TGTGCCAGCAGCTTCCCAGCTAATTCACCCCTCCACTTT. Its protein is CASSFPANSPLHF.

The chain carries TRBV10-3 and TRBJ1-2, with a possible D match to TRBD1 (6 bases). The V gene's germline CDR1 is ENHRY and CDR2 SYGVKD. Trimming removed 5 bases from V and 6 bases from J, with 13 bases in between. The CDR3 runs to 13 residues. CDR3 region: CAISPGHLDGYTF. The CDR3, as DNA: TGTGCCATCAGTCCGGGACACCTGGATGGCTACACCTTC.

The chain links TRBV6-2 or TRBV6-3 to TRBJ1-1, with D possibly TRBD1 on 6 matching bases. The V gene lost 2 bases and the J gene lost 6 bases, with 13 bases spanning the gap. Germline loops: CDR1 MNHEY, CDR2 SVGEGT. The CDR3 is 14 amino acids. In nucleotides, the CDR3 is TGTGCCAGCAGTTACGTAACAGGGATGGCTGAAGCTTTCTTT. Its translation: CASSYVTGMAEAFF.

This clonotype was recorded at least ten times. CDR3 residues: CASSLERDTEAFF. CDR3 nucleotide sequence: TGTGCCAGCAGCTTAGAAAGAGACACTGAAGCTTTCTTT. The chain links TRBV11-2 to TRBJ1-1; D remains ambiguous. The CDR3 extends over 13 amino acids. The germline V gene encodes CDR1 SGHAT and CDR2 FQNNGV. Trimming pared 0 bases from V and 3 bases from J, leaving 5 bases between.

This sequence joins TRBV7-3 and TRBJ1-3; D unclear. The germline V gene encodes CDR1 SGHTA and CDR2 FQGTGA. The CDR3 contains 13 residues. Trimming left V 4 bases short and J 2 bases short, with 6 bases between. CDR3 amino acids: CASSSWTGNTIYF. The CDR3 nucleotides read TGTGCCAGCAGCTCTTGGACTGGAAACACCATATATTTT.

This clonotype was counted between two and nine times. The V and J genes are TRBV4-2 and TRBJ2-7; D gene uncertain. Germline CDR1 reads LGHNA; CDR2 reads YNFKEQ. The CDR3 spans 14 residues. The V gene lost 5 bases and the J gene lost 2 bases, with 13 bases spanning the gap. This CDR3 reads CASSDARLAYEQYF. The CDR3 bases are TGTGCCAGCAGCGACGCACGCCTAGCCTACGAGCAGTACTTC.

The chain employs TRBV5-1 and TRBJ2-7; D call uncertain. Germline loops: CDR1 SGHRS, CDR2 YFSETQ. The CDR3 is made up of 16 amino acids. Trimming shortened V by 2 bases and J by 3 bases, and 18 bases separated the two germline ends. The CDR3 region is CASSFNTPTSDYEQYF. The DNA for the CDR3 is TGCGCCAGCAGCTTCAACACCCCGACCTCCGACTACGAGCAGTACTTC.

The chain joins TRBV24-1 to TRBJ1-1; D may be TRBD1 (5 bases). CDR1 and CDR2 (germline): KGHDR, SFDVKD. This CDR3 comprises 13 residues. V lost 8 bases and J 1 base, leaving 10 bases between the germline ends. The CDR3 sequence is CATKTGENTEAFF. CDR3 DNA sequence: TGTGCCACCAAAACAGGCGAGAACACTGAAGCTTTCTTT.

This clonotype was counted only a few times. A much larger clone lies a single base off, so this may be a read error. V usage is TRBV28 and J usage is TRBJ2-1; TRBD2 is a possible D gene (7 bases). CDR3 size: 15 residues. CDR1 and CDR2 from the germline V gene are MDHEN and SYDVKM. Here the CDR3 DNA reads TGTGCCAGCAGTTACCCGGGGGGCAGGTTCAATGGGCAGTTCTTC. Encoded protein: CASSYPGGRFNGQFF.

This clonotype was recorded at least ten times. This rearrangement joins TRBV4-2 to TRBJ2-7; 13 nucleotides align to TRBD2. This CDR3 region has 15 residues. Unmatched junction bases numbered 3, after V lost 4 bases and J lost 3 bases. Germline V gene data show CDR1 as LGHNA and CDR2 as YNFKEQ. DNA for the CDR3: TGTGCCAGCAGCCTCCGACTAGCGGGGGGCTACGAGCAGTACTTC. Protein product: CASSLRLAGGYEQYF.

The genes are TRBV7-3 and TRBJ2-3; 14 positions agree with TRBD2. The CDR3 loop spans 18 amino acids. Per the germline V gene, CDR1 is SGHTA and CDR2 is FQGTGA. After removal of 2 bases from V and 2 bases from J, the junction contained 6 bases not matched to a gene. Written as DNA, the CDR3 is TGTGCCAGCAGCTTAGGTCCGGGACTAGCGGGGGACACAGATACGCAGTATTTT. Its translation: CASSLGPGLAGDTDTQYF.

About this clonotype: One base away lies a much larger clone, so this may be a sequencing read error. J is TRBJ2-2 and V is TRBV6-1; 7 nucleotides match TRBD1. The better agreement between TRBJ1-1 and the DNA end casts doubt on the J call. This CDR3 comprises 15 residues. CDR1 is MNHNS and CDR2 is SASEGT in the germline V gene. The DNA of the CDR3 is TGTGCCAACAGTTACGCGGACAGGTTTGGGGAAGAAGCTTTCTTT. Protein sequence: CANSYADRFGEEAFF.

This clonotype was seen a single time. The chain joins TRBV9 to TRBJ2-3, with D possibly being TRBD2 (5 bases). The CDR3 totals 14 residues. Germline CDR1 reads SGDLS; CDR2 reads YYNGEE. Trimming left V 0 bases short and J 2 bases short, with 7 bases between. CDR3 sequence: CASSVERSTDTQYF. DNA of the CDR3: TGTGCCAGCAGCGTAGAGCGGTCCACAGATACGCAGTATTTT.

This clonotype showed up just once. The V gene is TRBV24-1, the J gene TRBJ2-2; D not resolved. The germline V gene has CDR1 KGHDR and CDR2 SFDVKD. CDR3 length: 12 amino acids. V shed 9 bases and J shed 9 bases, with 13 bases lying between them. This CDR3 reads CATSSRHRELFF. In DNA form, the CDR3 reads TGTGCCACCTCCTCACGGCACCGGGAGCTGTTTTTT.

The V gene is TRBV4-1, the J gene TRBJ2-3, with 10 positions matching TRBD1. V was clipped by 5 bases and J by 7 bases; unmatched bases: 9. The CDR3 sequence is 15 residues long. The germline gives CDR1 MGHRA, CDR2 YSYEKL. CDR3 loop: CASSTRGQGSNTQYF. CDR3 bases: TGCGCCAGCAGCACCAGGGGACAGGGGTCTAATACGCAGTATTTT.

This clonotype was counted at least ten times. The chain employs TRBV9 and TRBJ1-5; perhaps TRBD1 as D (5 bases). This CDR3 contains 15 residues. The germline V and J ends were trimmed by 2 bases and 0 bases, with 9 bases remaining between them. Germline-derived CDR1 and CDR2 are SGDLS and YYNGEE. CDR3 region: CASSVGVGSNQPQHF. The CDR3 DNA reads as TGTGCCAGCAGCGTGGGGGTAGGTAGCAATCAGCCCCAGCATTTT. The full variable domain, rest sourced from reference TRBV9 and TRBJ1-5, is DSGVTQTPKHLITATGQRVTLRCSPRSGDLSVYWYQQSLDQGLQFLIQYYNGEERAKGNILERFSAQQFPDLHSELNLSSLELGDSALYFCASSVGVGSNQPQHFGDGTRLSIL.

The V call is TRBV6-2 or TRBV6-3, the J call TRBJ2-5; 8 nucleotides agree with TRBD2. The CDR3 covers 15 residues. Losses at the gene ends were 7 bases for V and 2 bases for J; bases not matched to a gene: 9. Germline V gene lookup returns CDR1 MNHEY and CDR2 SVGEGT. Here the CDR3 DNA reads TGTGCCAGCACTACGGTAGCGGGGTTACAAGAGACCCAGTACTTC. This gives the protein CASTTVAGLQETQYF.

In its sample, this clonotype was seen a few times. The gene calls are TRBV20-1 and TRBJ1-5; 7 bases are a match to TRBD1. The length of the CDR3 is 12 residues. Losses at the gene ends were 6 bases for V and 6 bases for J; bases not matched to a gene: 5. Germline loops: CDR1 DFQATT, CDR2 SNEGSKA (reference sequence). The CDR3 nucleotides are TGCAGTGCCCTGACAGGGACTCAGCCCCAGCATTTT. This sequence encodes CSALTGTQPQHF.

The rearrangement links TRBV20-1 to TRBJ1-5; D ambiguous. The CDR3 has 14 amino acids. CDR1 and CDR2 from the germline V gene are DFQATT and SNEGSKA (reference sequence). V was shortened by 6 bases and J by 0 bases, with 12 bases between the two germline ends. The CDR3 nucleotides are TGCAGTGCGAGGACGGCGGATAGCAATCAGCCCCAGCATTTT. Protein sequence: CSARTADSNQPQHF.

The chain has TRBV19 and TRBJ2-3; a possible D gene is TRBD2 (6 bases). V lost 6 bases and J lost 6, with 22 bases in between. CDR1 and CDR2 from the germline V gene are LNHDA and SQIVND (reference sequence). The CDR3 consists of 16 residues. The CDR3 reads CASSVPRDQGGDTQYF. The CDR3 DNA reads TGTGCCAGTAGCGTCCCCAGGGACCAGGGAGGTGATACGCAGTATTTT.

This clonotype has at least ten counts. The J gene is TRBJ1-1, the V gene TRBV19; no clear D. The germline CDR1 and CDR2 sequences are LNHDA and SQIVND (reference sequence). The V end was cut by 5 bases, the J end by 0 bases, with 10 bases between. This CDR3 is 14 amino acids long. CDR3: CASSVWAVNTEAFF. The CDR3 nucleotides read TGTGCCAGTAGTGTCTGGGCGGTGAACACTGAAGCTTTCTTT.

The DNA of the CDR3 is TGCGCCAGCAGCTTTCGTGTGGGAGAGGAGCTGTTTTTT. As protein: CASSFRVGEELFF. The chain employs TRBV5-1 and TRBJ2-2, with a possible D match to TRBD2 (5 bases). Trimming stripped 2 bases from V and 10 bases from J, with 12 bases between. The length of the CDR3 is 13 residues. Germline CDR1 is SGHRS and CDR2 is YFSETQ.

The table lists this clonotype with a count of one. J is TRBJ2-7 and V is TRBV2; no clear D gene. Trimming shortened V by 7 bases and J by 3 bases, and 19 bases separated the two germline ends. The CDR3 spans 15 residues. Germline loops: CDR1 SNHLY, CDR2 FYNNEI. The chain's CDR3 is CASTIGGSGGYEQYF. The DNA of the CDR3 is TGTGCCAGCACCATCGGCGGTTCAGGCGGCTACGAGCAGTACTTC.

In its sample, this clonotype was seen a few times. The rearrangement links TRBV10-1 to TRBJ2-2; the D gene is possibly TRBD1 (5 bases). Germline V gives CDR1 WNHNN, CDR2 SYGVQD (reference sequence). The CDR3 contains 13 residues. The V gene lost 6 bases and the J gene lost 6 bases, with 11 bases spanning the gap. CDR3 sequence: CASRETASGELFF. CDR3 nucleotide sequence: TGCGCCAGCAGGGAGACAGCTTCCGGGGAGCTGTTTTTT.